This passage covers 24 T cell receptor beta chains from one sample sequenced in a study of control samples from healthy donors and cancer patients. Produced via immunoSEQ multiplex PCR; TCRdb's table is partial and in-frame only. The sample contains around 41,000 clones, about 83% of which appear only once. The sample consisted of PBMCs. All receptors derive from a woman aged 55-70 years with lung cancer.

This clone turned up a few times. The rearrangement links TRBV7-2 to TRBJ1-2, with D unresolved. Trimming took off 5 bases at V and 2 bases at J, with 12 bases between the two ends. The germline V gene has CDR1 SGHTA and CDR2 FQGNSA. The CDR3 totals 14 residues. The CDR3 region is CASSPQAVNYGYTF. CDR3 DNA sequence: TGTGCCAGCAGCCCTCAGGCAGTCAACTATGGCTACACCTTC. The whole variable domain, remainder taken from reference TRBV7-2 and TRBJ1-2, is GAGVSQSPSNKVTEKGKDVELRCDPISGHTALYWYRQSLGQGLEFLIYFQGNSAPDKSGLPSDRFSAERTGGSVSTLTIQRTQQEDSAVYLCASSPQAVNYGYTFGSGTRLTVV.

The chain combines TRBV6-6 with TRBJ2-5; D perhaps matches TRBD1 (6 bases). Trimming left V 10 bases short and J 1 base short, with 13 bases between. CDR1 and CDR2 (germline): MNHNY, SVGAGI (reference sequence). The CDR3 contains 13 residues. CDR3 sequence (DNA): TGTGCCATTTCTTCAGGGGCCCAAGAGACCCAGTACTTC. Translated: CAISSGAQETQYF.

The chain combines TRBV18 with TRBJ2-7, with D perhaps matching TRBD1 (5 bases). The CDR3 spans 15 residues. V was pared by 2 bases and J by 3 bases, with 14 bases between. In germline, CDR1 is KGHSH, CDR2 LQKENI. The CDR3 spells CASSPASAQGYEQYF. CDR3 in DNA: TGTGCCAGCTCACCAGCGTCGGCTCAGGGCTACGAGCAGTACTTC.

The chain recombines TRBV5-6 with TRBJ2-2; TRBD1 agrees at 8 bases. V lost 4 bases to trimming and J lost 1 base; unmatched junction nucleotides: 3. Germline lookup yields CDR1 SGHDT and CDR2 YYEEEE. This CDR3 is built from 15 residues. The CDR3 DNA reads TGTGCCAGCAGCCGGGACAGGAAGAACACCGGGGAGCTGTTTTTT. This sequence encodes CASSRDRKNTGELFF.

The chain joins TRBV20-1 to TRBJ1-6; the D is unclear. The germline V gene has CDR1 DFQATT and CDR2 SNEGSKA (reference sequence). The CDR3 covers 14 residues. V gave up 3 bases and J gave up 6 bases, with 12 bases separating them. The CDR3 sequence: CSASITEFNSPLHF. DNA of the CDR3: TGCAGTGCTAGTATAACAGAATTTAATTCACCCCTCCACTTT.

The rearrangement links TRBV6-4 to TRBJ1-1; the D is unclear. The CDR3 contains 15 residues. The germline V and J ends were trimmed by 4 bases and 3 bases, with 15 bases remaining between them. Germline V gene lookup returns CDR1 MRHNA and CDR2 SNTAGT. DNA of the CDR3: TGTGCCAGCAGTGCCACCTATGGTGGGGACACTGAAGCTTTCTTT. Translated, it gives CASSATYGGDTEAFF.

The rearrangement joins TRBV7-2 to TRBJ1-5; perhaps TRBD1 as D (5 bases). With 1 base removed from V and 6 bases from J, the gap between germline ends came to 13 bases. CDR1 is SGHTA, CDR2 FQGNSA, per germline. The CDR3 runs to 15 residues. The CDR3 DNA reads as TGTGCCAGCAGCTTAGTGGGGGGAAGGGCTCAGCCCCAGCATTTT. Translation gives CASSLVGGRAQPQHF.

The rearrangement links TRBV5-1 to TRBJ2-3; weak D call: TRBD2 (5 bases). The V gene lost 0 bases and the J gene lost 2 bases, with 13 bases spanning the gap. Germline values: CDR1 SGHRS, CDR2 YFSETQ. CDR3 length: 16 residues. CDR3 region: CASSLGRGLHTDTQYF. The CDR3, as DNA: TGCGCCAGCAGCTTGGGTCGAGGGCTGCACACAGATACGCAGTATTTT.

This clone was observed a handful of times. This chain joins TRBV19 and TRBJ2-7; tentatively, D is TRBD1 (6 bases). Per germline, CDR1 LNHDA and CDR2 SQIVND (reference sequence). V was shortened by 7 bases and J by 6 bases, with 16 bases between the two germline ends. CDR3 length: 13 amino acids. CDR3 sequence: CASTPDRSREQYF. The CDR3 DNA follows: TGTGCCAGTACCCCTGACAGGTCTCGCGAGCAGTACTTC.

The V and J genes are TRBV7-8 and TRBJ2-2, with D possibly TRBD2 on 6 matching bases. The V end was cut by 1 base, the J end by 4 bases, with 10 bases between. Germline lookup yields CDR1 SGHVS and CDR2 FQNEAQ. The CDR3 loop spans 15 amino acids. CDR3 residues: CASSLVGGVTGELFF. The CDR3 nucleotides are TGTGCCAGCAGCTTAGTGGGCGGGGTCACCGGGGAGCTGTTTTTT.

The V gene is TRBV15, the J gene TRBJ2-1; the D gene is possibly TRBD2 (6 bases). This CDR3 contains 17 residues. Germline V lookup: CDR1 LNHNV, CDR2 YYDKDF (reference sequence). Trimming cost V 0 bases and J 4 bases, with 16 bases left between them. The chain's CDR3 is CATSRDIREPGYNEQFF. The CDR3 nucleotides read TGTGCCACCAGCAGAGATATACGGGAGCCGGGATACAATGAGCAGTTCTTC.

The chain employs TRBV7-2 and TRBJ1-4; D is unclear. V was trimmed by 5 bases and J by 8 bases, leaving 12 bases between them. The CDR3 loop spans 13 amino acids. The germline gives CDR1 SGHTA, CDR2 FQGNSA. The CDR3, as DNA: TGTGCCAGCAGCCAGGAGCTCGAGGAAAAACTGTTTTTT. It specifies CASSQELEEKLFF.

J is TRBJ2-7 and V is TRBV7-9; D gene ambiguous. The germline V gene encodes CDR1 SEHNR and CDR2 FQNEAQ (reference sequence). V shed 1 base and J shed 7 bases, with 8 bases lying between them. This CDR3 is built from 12 residues. The CDR3 coding sequence is TGTGCCAGCAGCTTAGGGTTCCGGGAGCAGTACTTC. This encodes CASSLGFREQYF.

The rearrangement joins TRBV27 to TRBJ1-2, with D maybe TRBD1 (5 bases). V was cut by 4 bases and J by 7 bases, with 7 bases left in between. There are 11 residues in the CDR3. Looked up from germline, CDR1 is MNHEY and CDR2 is SMNVEV (reference sequence). CDR3 nucleotide sequence: TGTGCCAGCAGTTCGGGGGGTGGCTACACCTTC. Amino acids: CASSSGGGYTF.

The CDR3 DNA reads as TGTGCCAGCAGCTTTCCCGGTGGCGAGCAGTACTTC. Protein product: CASSFPGGEQYF. This chain connects TRBV7-3 to TRBJ2-7; D uncertain. Germline V gene data show CDR1 as SGHTA and CDR2 as FQGTGA. This CDR3 has 12 amino acids. The V gene lost 3 bases and the J gene lost 6 bases, with 9 bases spanning the gap.

The V call is TRBV7-6, the J call TRBJ2-1, with D unresolved. The germline gives CDR1 SGHVS, CDR2 FNYEAQ. With 2 bases removed from V and 2 bases from J, the gap between germline ends came to 16 bases. This CDR3 has 17 amino acids. The CDR3 bases are TGTGCCAGCAGCTTATACGACGGCTGGGCTACCTACAATGAGCAGTTCTTC. Translating it yields CASSLYDGWATYNEQFF.

This clone was found a few times. The chain is built from TRBV27 and TRBJ1-2; TRBD1 might be the D (5 bases). Germline V gene data show CDR1 as MNHEY and CDR2 as SMNVEV (reference sequence). This CDR3 is built from 17 residues. Trimming stripped 4 bases from V and 0 bases from J, with 18 bases between. The CDR3 DNA is TGTGCCAGCAGTTCAACGCGGGGGGGGAGAACTAACTATGGCTACACCTTC. As protein: CASSSTRGGRTNYGYTF.

The chain joins TRBV5-1 to TRBJ1-2; 7 bases map to TRBD1. CDR3 length: 14 amino acids. V gave up 2 bases and J gave up 4 bases; unmatched junction bases: 5. Germline V gene data show CDR1 as SGHRS and CDR2 as YFSETQ. The CDR3 DNA reads TGCGCCAGCAGCTTTGGGACAGAGAGCTATGGCTACACCTTC. This codes for CASSFGTESYGYTF.

The V and J genes are TRBV24-1 and TRBJ2-3, with 8 bases fitting TRBD2. The junction had 1 base not matched to a gene; V was cut back by 4 bases and J by 5 bases. This CDR3 contains 13 residues. Germline V gives CDR1 KGHDR, CDR2 SFDVKD. CDR3 nucleotides: TGTGCCACCAGTGACAGCGGGGGAGATACGCAGTATTTT. Translating gives CATSDSGGDTQYF.

This rearrangement joins TRBV7-2 to TRBJ2-2; 8 positions agree with TRBD2. This CDR3 is 15 amino acids long. Per the germline V gene, CDR1 is SGHTA and CDR2 is FQGNSA. J gave up 2 bases and V 6 bases, and 5 bases lay outside the gene matches. CDR3 in amino acids: CASRRGGTNTGELFF. CDR3 bases: TGTGCCAGCAGACGGGGGGGGACCAACACCGGGGAGCTGTTTTTT.

This chain connects TRBV6-2 or TRBV6-3 to TRBJ1-3; unclear D gene. CDR1 is MNHEY, CDR2 SVGEGT, per germline. Trimming stripped 6 bases from V and 0 bases from J, with 15 bases between. This CDR3 comprises 16 residues. In nucleotides, the CDR3 is TGTGCCAGCAGCGAACGCGGGGAGTTCTCTGGAAACACCATATATTTT. Its translation is CASSERGEFSGNTIYF.

The chain recombines TRBV2 with TRBJ1-5; D is undetermined. The ends were cut back, 8 bases at V and 2 bases at J, with 16 bases in the middle. CDR1 is SNHLY, CDR2 FYNNEI, per germline. This CDR3 has 15 residues. The CDR3 nucleotides read TGTGCCAGCGAAAGGTCAGTCGTTGGCAATCAGCCCCAGCATTTT. It is translated as CASERSVVGNQPQHF.

This chain joins TRBV7-8 and TRBJ2-7, with D uncertain. CDR1 is SGHVS, CDR2 FQNEAQ, per germline. Trimming pared 5 bases from V and 3 bases from J, leaving 8 bases between. The CDR3 is made up of 12 amino acids. CDR3 coding DNA: TGTGCCAGCAGCCGAGACCGCTACGAGCAGTACTTC. Its translation: CASSRDRYEQYF.

This clone was recorded once. The CDR3 loop reads CASSLDPSYEQYF. The CDR3 DNA follows: TGTGCCAGCAGCTTGGACCCCTCCTACGAGCAGTACTTC. This sequence joins TRBV7-3 and TRBJ2-7; no clear D. Trimming took off 3 bases at V and 0 bases at J, with 6 bases between the two ends. Germline V CDR1 and CDR2: SGHTA, FQGTGA. CDR3 length: 13 residues.